This T cell receptor (beta chain) was documented in a study of cytomegalovirus exposure and HLA in healthy donors. With 8 bases clipped from V and 1 base from J, the junction kept 7 bases outside the gene matches. From germline, CDR1 is MDHEN and CDR2 SYDVKM. This CDR3 comprises 15 residues. Use of 60 Vbeta and 13 Jbeta primers characterized the PCR. The repertoire was sequenced with immunoSEQ multiplex PCR; TCRdb's copy has only in-frame clones and lacks some. Found here are about 140,000 clones, more than 55% of them singletons; the top ten hold approximately 6.5%. This clone was picked up a small number of times.

This rearrangement joins TRBV28 to TRBJ2-5; the match to TRBD2 covers 10 bases. The TCR comes from a woman aged 60-70 years in good health and CMV-seronegative. The specimen was PBMCs. CDR3 nucleotides: TGTGCCAGCGGGTTAGCGGGAGGACCCCAAGAGACCCAGTACTTC. This encodes CASGLAGGPQETQYF.